This TCR beta chain was documented in a study of shared clonotypes between healthy human individuals. Ten immunoSEQ deep assay plates were used by the authors to sequence unsorted PBMC DNA. Sequenced by immunoSEQ multiplex PCR; TCRdb stores in-frame clones only, minus some. Here the sample spans hundreds of thousands of clones, roughly 77% being singletons. This clone has more than one count but fewer than ten. The CDR3 consists of 16 residues. Trimming shortened V by 5 bases and J by 5 bases, and 20 bases separated the two germline ends. Germline V CDR1 and CDR2: SGHDT, YYEEEE. Source material: PBMCs. The TCR originated in a woman in her 40s in good health. Some clones in this sample may be carry-over from other donors' samples. J is TRBJ2-4 and V is TRBV5-6; D unresolved. The CDR3 loop is CASSRGGVSFQNIQYF. The DNA of the CDR3 is TGTGCCAGCAGTCGAGGCGGCGTCAGTTTCCAAAACATTCAGTACTTC.